This TCR beta chain was profiled in a study of shared clonotypes between healthy human individuals. Regarding this clone: Within the sample, other DNA sequences also encode this same CDR3.

V lost 3 bases and J lost 5, with 7 bases in between. From germline, CDR1 is MDHEN and CDR2 SYDVKM. The CDR3 consists of 13 residues. Data came from immunoSEQ multiplex PCR; TCRdb stores just in-frame clones and leaves some out. The sample consists of about 2.4 million clones, approximately 93% of them appearing once. V is TRBV28 and J is TRBJ1-4; unclear D gene. This TCR was recovered from a man younger than 30 in good health. Some clones in this sample may be carry-over from other donors' samples. The sequenced material came from naive CD4+ T cells from PBMCs. This sample's subset: CD45RA+ positively selected. CDR3 amino acids: CASSLAGNEKLFF. The CDR3 DNA is TGTGCCAGCAGTTTGGCGGGGAATGAAAAACTGTTTTTT.